This TCR beta chain was sequenced in a study of T-cell memory formation after mild COVID-19. This clonotype occurred many times. Trimming left V 8 bases short and J 5 bases short, with 16 bases between. CDR1 and CDR2 from the germline V gene are MDHEN and SYDVKM. The CDR3 loop spans 14 amino acids. Each CDR3 protein is one row after TCRdb ran MiXCR on the 5' RACE reads. Of 250,000 to 300,000 distinct CDR3 sequences in the sample, roughly 8.2% were seen once. The sample comprised PBMCs or a T cell subset sorted from them (not recorded which). This TCR was recovered from a man younger than 35 who had mild COVID-19 (a few samples of this study predate the infection). Cell type and time point are not known. V is TRBV28 and J is TRBJ1-5; D is ambiguous. CDR3 amino acids: CASRESNWDQPQHF. The CDR3 region has the DNA TGTGCCAGCCGTGAGTCCAACTGGGATCAGCCCCAGCATTTT.